This is a list of T cell receptor beta chains from one sample in a study of early stage breast cancer tumors. Sequenced by immunoSEQ multiplex PCR; TCRdb stores in-frame clones only, minus some. The repertoire holds about 9,000 clones, with approximately 70% as singletons. The sequenced material came from breast tumor tissue. The receptors were sampled from a person aged 45-65 years with breast cancer. Each CDR3 is given with its conserved first and last residue. Each record gives: V gene, J gene, clone size, D gene, CDR3 protein, CDR3 DNA. The D gene is left open where the match is weak. Clone size is stated in some rows and not others, as once, few, many or a class when expanded.

V gene: TRBV2; J gene: TRBJ2-2; clone size: .; D gene: TRBD1; CDR3 protein: CASSETGFGELFF; CDR3 DNA: TGTGCCAGCAGTGAGACAGGGTTTGGGGAGCTGTTTTTT
V gene: TRBV10-3; J gene: TRBJ1-4; clone size: once; D gene: .; CDR3 protein: CAIKKGGGEKLFF; CDR3 DNA: TGTGCCATCAAAAAGGGAGGGGGTGAAAAACTGTTTTTT
V gene: TRBV15; J gene: TRBJ2-7; clone size: .; D gene: TRBD1; CDR3 protein: CATSVMDREEEQYF; CDR3 DNA: TGTGCCACCAGCGTAATGGACAGGGAGGAAGAGCAGTACTTC
V gene: TRBV10-3; J gene: TRBJ1-4; clone size: .; D gene: TRBD1; CDR3 protein: CAIKGAGDNEKLFF; CDR3 DNA: TGTGCCATCAAGGGGGCAGGGGATAATGAAAAACTGTTTTTT
V gene: TRBV14; J gene: TRBJ1-2; clone size: .; D gene: .; CDR3 protein: CASSQDLGDGYTF; CDR3 DNA: TGTGCCAGCAGCCAAGATCTGGGGGATGGCTACACCTTC
V gene: TRBV6-5; J gene: TRBJ1-2; clone size: .; D gene: TRBD1; CDR3 protein: CASRTGAYSGYTF; CDR3 DNA: TGTGCCAGCAGGACAGGGGCCTATTCTGGCTACACCTTC
V gene: TRBV6-6; J gene: TRBJ2-1; clone size: .; D gene: .; CDR3 protein: CASRPQPISYNEQFF; CDR3 DNA: TGTGCCAGCAGACCGCAGCCGATCTCCTACAATGAGCAGTTCTTC
V gene: TRBV28; J gene: TRBJ2-5; clone size: .; D gene: .; CDR3 protein: CASSLSVGVQYF; CDR3 DNA: TGTGCCAGCAGTTTGTCCGTGGGGGTACAGTACTTC
V gene: TRBV18; J gene: TRBJ1-5; clone size: .; D gene: .; CDR3 protein: CASSKWGVNQPQHF; CDR3 DNA: TGTGCCAGCTCAAAGTGGGGGGTTAATCAGCCCCAGCATTTT
V gene: TRBV30; J gene: TRBJ2-7; clone size: .; D gene: .; CDR3 protein: CAWKRASPPYEQYF; CDR3 DNA: TGTGCCTGGAAAAGGGCTAGTCCTCCTTACGAGCAGTACTTC
V gene: TRBV10-1; J gene: TRBJ2-3; clone size: .; D gene: .; CDR3 protein: CASSSSMAASSTDTQYF; CDR3 DNA: TGCGCCAGCTCTTCGTCTATGGCGGCCTCAAGCACAGATACGCAGTATTTT
V gene: TRBV11-1; J gene: TRBJ2-5; clone size: .; D gene: TRBD1; CDR3 protein: CASSPMDRGLRETQYF; CDR3 DNA: TGTGCCAGCAGCCCGATGGACAGGGGGCTGCGGGAGACCCAGTACTTC
V gene: TRBV4-1; J gene: TRBJ2-7; clone size: .; D gene: .; CDR3 protein: CASSQEGLSSVSYEQYF; CDR3 DNA: TGCGCCAGCAGCCAAGAGGGGCTGTCCTCCGTCTCCTACGAGCAGTACTTC
V gene: TRBV4-1; J gene: TRBJ2-3; clone size: .; D gene: TRBD2; CDR3 protein: CASSHPRGGNTDTQYF; CDR3 DNA: TGCGCCAGCAGCCACCCCCGGGGAGGGAACACAGATACGCAGTATTTT
V gene: TRBV7-3; J gene: TRBJ2-1; clone size: .; D gene: .; CDR3 protein: CASSLTTGASEQFF; CDR3 DNA: TGTGCCAGCAGCTTAACGACTGGGGCCAGCGAGCAGTTCTTC
V gene: TRBV10-2; J gene: TRBJ1-1; clone size: .; D gene: .; CDR3 protein: CASSENRQTMNTEAFF; CDR3 DNA: TGCGCCAGCAGTGAGAACAGGCAAACAATGAACACTGAAGCTTTCTTT
V gene: TRBV5-1; J gene: TRBJ2-3; clone size: .; D gene: TRBD2; CDR3 protein: CASSLATTSGGADTQYF; CDR3 DNA: TGCGCCAGCAGCTTGGCCACGACTAGCGGGGGGGCAGATACGCAGTATTTT
V gene: TRBV30; J gene: TRBJ1-2; clone size: .; D gene: .; CDR3 protein: CACRGGVDGYTF; CDR3 DNA: TGTGCCTGCCGGGGAGGGGTTGATGGCTACACCTTC
V gene: TRBV2; J gene: TRBJ1-5; clone size: .; D gene: TRBD1; CDR3 protein: CAGRGQDQPQHF; CDR3 DNA: TGTGCCGGTCGGGGACAGGATCAGCCCCAGCATTTT
V gene: TRBV7-8; J gene: TRBJ2-5; clone size: .; D gene: TRBD2; CDR3 protein: CASSLGPGRAGGQETQYF; CDR3 DNA: TGTGCCAGCAGCTTAGGGCCAGGGCGGGCGGGAGGCCAAGAGACCCAGTACTTC